This entry lists 14 T cell receptor beta chains sequenced from one sample in a study of OX40 agonist ivuxolimab in advanced cancers. The library was generated by the immunoSEQ multiplex PCR assay. Not all clones reach the TCRdb copy of this immuneACCESS table, which keeps in-frame sequences only. Checked studies attribute under half of the gap to unresolved V genes and leave the rest unexplained. The table for this sample lists 78,000 or so clones; roughly 92% of them were counted only once. 0.4% to 0.5% of the sample rests with the top ten. The sample was CD4+ or CD8+ T cells sorted from blood, taken in a trial of the OX40 agonist ivuxolimab. These TCRs come from an adult with an advanced solid tumor such as melanoma, head and neck, liver or kidney cancer.

V is TRBV9 and J is TRBJ2-1, with 10 bases that match TRBD2. The CDR3 covers 15 residues. Trimming removed 0 bases from V and 10 bases from J; junction bases left unmatched: 7. Germline V gene data show CDR1 as SGDLS and CDR2 as YYNGEE. The CDR3 coding sequence is TGTGCCAGCAGCGTAGCGTCTAGCGGGAGTGGAGAGCAGTTCTTC. It translates to CASSVASSGSGEQFF.

The chain links TRBV5-6 to TRBJ1-1, with a possible D match to TRBD1 (6 bases). The V end lost 0 bases, the J end lost 0 bases, and 12 bases lay between the germline ends. The germline V gene encodes CDR1 SGHDT and CDR2 YYEEEE. The CDR3 contains 16 residues. The CDR3 is CASSLGTGWMNTEAFF. DNA of the CDR3: TGTGCCAGCAGCTTGGGAACAGGGTGGATGAACACTGAAGCTTTCTTT.

This chain joins TRBV2 and TRBJ1-5; D call uncertain. CDR1 SNHLY and CDR2 FYNNEI come from the germline V gene. The CDR3 consists of 14 residues. The V end was cut by 7 bases, the J end by 0 bases, with 10 bases between. CDR3 protein: CASTAVDSNQPQHF. The CDR3 region has the DNA TGTGCCAGCACGGCAGTTGATAGCAATCAGCCCCAGCATTTT. The full variable domain, its missing parts supplied by reference TRBV2 and TRBJ1-5, is EPEVTQTPSHQVTQMGQEVILRCVPISNHLYFYWYRQILGQKVEFLVSFYNNEISEKSEIFDDQFSVERPDGSNFTLKIRSTKLEDSAMYFCASTAVDSNQPQHFGDGTRLSIL.

The rearrangement uses TRBV5-1 and TRBJ2-5; 11 bases map to TRBD1. The germline V gene has CDR1 SGHRS and CDR2 YFSETQ. The V and J ends lost 2 bases and 5 bases, in that order; junction bases with no gene match: 5. This CDR3 is built from 15 residues. CDR3 DNA sequence: TGCGCCAGCAGCTTAGGACAGGGGGCGGGCGAGACCCAGTACTTC. Translation: CASSLGQGAGETQYF.

The J gene is TRBJ2-3, the V gene TRBV27; D may correspond to TRBD1 or TRBD2 (5 bases each). Trimming removed 4 bases from V and 2 bases from J, with 10 bases in between. Germline V gene data show CDR1 as MNHEY and CDR2 as SMNVEV (reference sequence). The CDR3 is 14 residues long. The CDR3 nucleotides are TGTGCCAGCAGTTCGGGACGGTACACAGATACGCAGTATTTT. Translating gives CASSSGRYTDTQYF.

The V gene is TRBV11-3, the J gene TRBJ2-7, with 8 bases fitting TRBD2. Germline-derived CDR1 and CDR2 are SGHNT and YENEEA. The junction had 13 bases not matched to a gene; V was cut back by 4 bases and J by 2 bases. This CDR3 has 17 residues. CDR3 in amino acids: CASSWRGDLKSAYEQYF. The CDR3 bases are TGTGCCAGCAGCTGGCGGGGGGACTTAAAAAGCGCCTACGAGCAGTACTTC.

The chain couples TRBV6-1 to TRBJ2-3; 8 bases line up with TRBD2. There are 17 residues in the CDR3. J was trimmed by 4 bases and V by 2 bases; bases with no gene match: 11. Germline values: CDR1 MNHNS, CDR2 SASEGT. The CDR3 coding sequence is TGTGCCAGCAGTGAAAGGGTAGCGGGAACGATTCCAGATACGCAGTATTTT. This codes for CASSERVAGTIPDTQYF.

Only one count was recorded for this clone. V is TRBV7-8 and J is TRBJ1-2; 7 bases align to TRBD1. Trimming took 5 bases from V and 0 from J; bases not matched to a gene: 3. CDR1 SGHVS and CDR2 FQNEAQ come from the germline V gene. CDR3 length equals 14 residues. In DNA form, the CDR3 reads TGTGCCAGCAGCGACGGGACAGCTAACTATGGCTACACCTTC. Translating it yields CASSDGTANYGYTF.

Here the CDR3 DNA reads TGTGCCAGTAGTCCAGGGACTAGCGGGAGGGGGGAGTTCTTC. As protein: CASSPGTSGRGEFF. J is TRBJ2-1 and V is TRBV19; 16 bases agree with TRBD2. Losses at the gene ends were 5 bases for V and 14 bases for J; bases not matched to a gene: 6. The V gene's germline CDR1 is LNHDA and CDR2 SQIVND (reference sequence). The CDR3 runs to 14 residues.

The chain employs TRBV7-2 and TRBJ2-7; 8 bases are a match to TRBD2. Trimming removed 1 base from V and 6 bases from J; junction bases left unmatched: 8. Germline CDR1 SGHTA, CDR2 FQGNSA. The CDR3 has 15 residues. CDR3 in DNA: TGTGCCAGCAGCTTAGGAAGCGGGAGTGCGGGCGAGCAGTACTTC. Its protein is CASSLGSGSAGEQYF.

The rearrangement joins TRBV7-2 to TRBJ2-4, with 8 bases identical to TRBD1. V trimming: 7 bases; J trimming: 0 bases; junction bases outside the gene matches: 8. Germline values: CDR1 SGHTA, CDR2 FQGNSA. The CDR3 runs 16 residues. In nucleotides, the CDR3 is TGTGCCAGCACTCCGGACAGGGAATTAGCCAAAAACATTCAGTACTTC. Translating it yields CASTPDRELAKNIQYF.

This clone is a singleton in its sample. The genes are TRBV30 and TRBJ2-2; the match to TRBD1 covers 11 bases. The V gene's germline CDR1 is GTSNPN and CDR2 SVGIG (reference sequence). The CDR3 runs to 17 residues. V lost 7 bases and J lost 0; bases outside the gene matches: 10. DNA of the CDR3: TGTGCCTCGAACCCGCCGGGACAGGGGGCGAACACCGGGGAGCTGTTTTTT. Residues: CASNPPGQGANTGELFF.

The chain links TRBV29-1 to TRBJ1-1, with TRBD1 identical over 7 bases. The CDR3 totals 14 residues. Germline lookup yields CDR1 SQVTM and CDR2 ANQGSEA. Trimming removed 1 base from V and 5 bases from J; junction bases left unmatched: 7. For the CDR3, the DNA is TGCAGCGTTGAAGGACAGGGTATGCGGACTGAAGCTTTCTTT. Translating it yields CSVEGQGMRTEAFF.

This sequence joins TRBV7-2 and TRBJ1-4; no definite D call. The V end was cut by 4 bases, the J end by 8 bases, with 17 bases between. This CDR3 is built from 15 residues. The V gene's germline CDR1 is SGHTA and CDR2 FQGNSA. This CDR3 is CASSSYTRFGEKLFF. In nucleotides, the CDR3 is TGTGCCAGCAGCTCCTACACCCGGTTTGGGGAAAAACTGTTTTTT.